This passage covers 27 T cell receptor beta chains from one sample sequenced in a study of cytomegalovirus exposure and HLA in healthy donors. Primers included in the PCR were 60 Vbeta and 13 Jbeta primers. The assay was immunoSEQ multiplex PCR, and TCRdb's table has in-frame clones only and misses some. The sample includes about 70,000 clones, roughly 68% of them seen just once. Sequencing used PBMCs. The receptor set was obtained from a woman in her sixties in good health and CMV-seropositive.

A note on this clone: This sample includes further DNA sequences coding for the same CDR3. V and J are TRBV6-6 and TRBJ1-1; possible D gene TRBD1, 6 bases. Per the germline V gene, CDR1 is MNHNY and CDR2 is SVGAGI (reference sequence). Trimming left V 3 bases short and J 4 bases short, with 12 bases between. This CDR3 has 14 residues. CDR3 in DNA: TGTGCCAGCAGTTATTCAGGGGCTGGCACTGAAGCTTTCTTT. Its translation is CASSYSGAGTEAFF.

V gene TRBV11-3 combines with J gene TRBJ2-3, with 9 bases fitting TRBD2. The CDR3 runs 19 residues. The V gene end was trimmed by 4 bases and the J gene end by 1 base; junction bases not matched to a gene: 15. In germline, CDR1 is SGHNT, CDR2 YENEEA. CDR3 in DNA: TGTGCCAGCAGCTCCCCCGGCGGGAGGGCCGGGGTAGGCACAGATACGCAGTATTTT. Protein product: CASSSPGGRAGVGTDTQYF.

The gene calls are TRBV6-7 and TRBJ1-1, with 8 bases identical to TRBD1. TRBV6-7 is an open reading frame, and its role is uncertain. This CDR3 is 15 amino acids long. V shed 1 base and J 1 base; nucleotides not matched to a gene: 2. Here the CDR3 DNA reads TGTGCCAGCAGTTACTGTGGACAGGGGAACACTGAAGCTTTCTTT. This gives the protein CASSYCGQGNTEAFF.

This sequence joins TRBV19 and TRBJ1-6; possibly TRBD1 for D (5 bases). Deletions cut 0 bases from V and 14 bases from J, with 17 bases between. This CDR3 region has 15 residues. Germline V gene data show CDR1 as LNHDA and CDR2 as SQIVND (reference sequence). The CDR3 DNA reads as TGTGCCAGTAGTATAGAAGGGGCAGGAGAATTTACCCTCCACTTT. Translation gives CASSIEGAGEFTLHF. The variable domain in full, with the rest retrieved from reference TRBV19 and TRBJ1-6, is DGGITQSPKYLFRKEGQNVTLSCEQNLNHDAMYWYRQDPGQGLRLIYYSQIVNDFQKGDIAEGYSVSREKKESFPLTVTSAQKNPTAFYLCASSIEGAGEFTLHFGNGTRLTVT.

V gene TRBV2 combines with J gene TRBJ2-3, with 11 bases lining up with TRBD2. The CDR3 consists of 15 residues. V lost 4 bases to trimming and J lost 5 bases; unmatched junction nucleotides: 5. Germline CDR1 SNHLY, CDR2 FYNNEI. CDR3: CASSALAGGGDTQYF. As DNA, the CDR3 is TGTGCCAGCAGTGCGCTAGCGGGAGGAGGAGATACGCAGTATTTT. The full variable domain, completed using reference TRBV2 and TRBJ2-3, is EPEVTQTPSHQVTQMGQEVILRCVPISNHLYFYWYRQILGQKVEFLVSFYNNEISEKSEIFDDQFSVERPDGSNFTLKIRSTKLEDSAMYFCASSALAGGGDTQYFGPGTRLTVL.

This chain connects TRBV4-1 to TRBJ1-2, with 8 bases matching TRBD1. CDR3 size: 16 residues. Trimming removed 0 bases from V and 4 bases from J; junction bases left unmatched: 7. Looked up from germline, CDR1 is MGHRA and CDR2 is YSYEKL. The CDR3 reads CASSQDPRGLLYGYTF. The DNA for the CDR3 is TGCGCCAGCAGCCAAGATCCCAGGGGGCTGCTCTATGGCTACACCTTC.

This chain uses TRBV6-1 with TRBJ1-5; possibly TRBD1 for D (5 bases). The germline gives CDR1 MNHNS, CDR2 SASEGT. Trimming removed 7 bases from V and 1 base from J, with 14 bases in between. The CDR3 is 15 amino acids. CDR3 in amino acids: CASTSQGLSNQPQHF. Here the CDR3 DNA reads TGTGCCAGCACATCCCAGGGTCTAAGCAATCAGCCCCAGCATTTT.

The rearrangement uses TRBV18 and TRBJ1-3; a possible D gene is TRBD1 (6 bases). The CDR3 is 16 amino acids. Per the germline V gene, CDR1 is KGHSH and CDR2 is LQKENI. Trimming left V 3 bases short and J 4 bases short, with 16 bases between. The CDR3: CASSPSTGTSGNTIYF. Written as DNA, the CDR3 is TGTGCCAGCTCACCTTCGACAGGTACATCCGGAAACACCATATATTTT.

The chain joins TRBV10-3 to TRBJ2-2; 9 positions agree with TRBD1. The CDR3 runs 15 residues. CDR1 and CDR2 (germline): ENHRY, SYGVKD. Trimming at V came to 9 bases and at J to 5 bases, leaving 10 bases not matched to a gene. The CDR3 spells CAIYSTGQGTGELFF. The CDR3 DNA reads TGTGCCATATACTCAACCGGACAGGGGACCGGGGAGCTGTTTTTT.

The CDR3 protein is CASSRGQGNDEQYF. The CDR3 DNA reads as TGTGCCAGCAGCCGGGGACAAGGGAACGACGAGCAGTACTTC. The V and J genes are TRBV13 and TRBJ2-7; a weak D match, TRBD1 (6 bases). The germline V gene has CDR1 PRHDT and CDR2 FYEKMQ (reference sequence). Trimming took off 5 bases at V and 5 bases at J, with 16 bases between the two ends. This CDR3 is 14 amino acids long.

The CDR3: CASGPGLDRGTQYF. DNA for the CDR3: TGCGCCAGCGGGCCGGGACTAGACCGGGGGACCCAGTACTTC. The chain has TRBV5-1 and TRBJ2-5; TRBD2 matches 8 bases. Germline CDR1 and CDR2: SGHRS and YFSETQ. CDR3 length: 14 amino acids. The J segment lost 7 bases and the V segment lost 7 bases, leaving 12 bases of the junction unmatched.

This chain links TRBV2 with TRBJ1-4, with TRBD1 matching over 7 bases. The CDR3 contains 14 residues. With 5 bases clipped from V and 7 bases from J, the junction kept 7 bases outside the gene matches. The V gene's germline CDR1 is SNHLY and CDR2 FYNNEI. In DNA form, the CDR3 reads TGTGCCAGCAGTATCGACAGGGTGGGTGAAAAACTGTTTTTT. This gives the protein CASSIDRVGEKLFF. Combining the CDR3 with reference TRBV2 and TRBJ1-4 gives the whole variable domain EPEVTQTPSHQVTQMGQEVILRCVPISNHLYFYWYRQILGQKVEFLVSFYNNEISEKSEIFDDQFSVERPDGSNFTLKIRSTKLEDSAMYFCASSIDRVGEKLFFGSGTQLSVL.

The sample holds many counts of this clone. The rearrangement links TRBV15 to TRBJ1-5; D ambiguous. The CDR3 is 15 residues long. Trimming stripped 6 bases from V and 5 bases from J, with 17 bases between. Germline V CDR1 and CDR2: LNHNV, YYDKDF (reference sequence). This CDR3 is CATRGTDAADQPQHF. The DNA for the CDR3 is TGTGCCACCAGAGGCACGGACGCAGCGGATCAGCCCCAGCATTTT.

The J gene is TRBJ1-1, the V gene TRBV5-1; 8 nucleotides align to TRBD1. CDR3 length: 13 residues. Germline lookup yields CDR1 SGHRS and CDR2 YFSETQ. V lost 4 bases, J lost 3 bases, and 2 bases stayed unmatched. In DNA form, the CDR3 reads TGCGCCAGCAGCATGGGACAGGACACTGAAGCTTTCTTT. Translated, it gives CASSMGQDTEAFF.

This clone was counted a single time. This sequence joins TRBV30 and TRBJ2-7; 8 bases align to TRBD1. Per germline, CDR1 GTSNPN and CDR2 SVGIG (reference sequence). V trimming: 1 base; J trimming: 4 bases; junction bases outside the gene matches: 6. The CDR3 consists of 14 residues. The CDR3 spells CAWSADRARYEQYF. CDR3 nucleotides: TGTGCCTGGAGTGCGGACAGGGCAAGGTACGAGCAGTACTTC.

V and J are TRBV4-2 and TRBJ2-3, with TRBD2 identical over 7 bases. Germline CDR1 reads LGHNA; CDR2 reads YNFKEQ. The CDR3 runs to 16 residues. V shed 3 bases and J 6 bases; nucleotides not matched to a gene: 12. The CDR3 coding sequence is TGTGCCAGCAGCCAGGTGCCGGGACTACCTGCGGATACGCAGTATTTT. Its translation is CASSQVPGLPADTQYF.

This rearrangement joins TRBV10-3 to TRBJ2-7; D not certain. Germline-derived CDR1 and CDR2 are ENHRY and SYGVKD. The V end lost 4 bases, the J end lost 2 bases, and 6 bases lay between the germline ends. CDR3 size: 12 residues. The CDR3 loop reads CAISGRAYEQYF. CDR3 bases: TGTGCCATCAGTGGCCGCGCCTACGAGCAGTACTTC.

This chain links TRBV5-4 with TRBJ2-5; TRBD1 matches at 10 bases. Unmatched junction bases numbered 2, after V lost 4 bases and J lost 2 bases. This CDR3 is built from 14 residues. Germline CDR1 and CDR2: SGHNT and YYREEE (reference sequence). The CDR3 spells CASSPGQGQETQYF. CDR3 DNA: TGTGCCAGCAGCCCGGGACAGGGGCAAGAGACCCAGTACTTC.

On this clone: A junction end diverges from the germline sequence, so it may reflect a read error. The CDR3 bases are TGTGCTAGCAGTCTCGGACTAGCGGGGGGGCCCTACGGGGAGCTGTTTTTT. It yields the protein CASSLGLAGGPYGELFF. This chain joins TRBV7-7 and TRBJ2-2; 15 bases are a match to TRBD2. The CDR3 spans 17 residues. The germline V gene encodes CDR1 SSHAT and CDR2 FNYEAQ (reference sequence).

This clone was seen only a few times. CDR3: CASSRLLAGTYYTF. CDR3 bases: TGTGCCAGCAGTAGACTACTGGCAGGCACCTACTACACCTTC. The chain is built from TRBV6-5 and TRBJ1-2; D call uncertain. This CDR3 is 14 amino acids long. Germline V lookup: CDR1 MNHEY, CDR2 SVGAGI. V lost 5 bases to trimming and J lost 10 bases, with 20 bases between them.

This chain joins TRBV30 and TRBJ2-1; D unresolved. Germline lookup yields CDR1 GTSNPN and CDR2 SVGIG (reference sequence). This CDR3 comprises 13 residues. V was trimmed by 8 bases and J by 0 bases, leaving 11 bases between them. DNA for the CDR3: TGTGCCGGATCAGCTAGCTCCTACAATGAGCAGTTCTTC. This gives the protein CAGSASSYNEQFF.

The rearrangement joins TRBV11-2 to TRBJ2-7, with no clear D. CDR1 is SGHAT and CDR2 is FQNNGV in the germline V gene. V was shortened by 3 bases and J by 4 bases, with 7 bases between the two germline ends. The CDR3 loop spans 12 amino acids. The CDR3 sequence: CASSFGSYEQYF. CDR3 DNA: TGTGCCAGCAGCTTTGGTAGTTACGAGCAGTACTTC.

This chain uses TRBV6-1 with TRBJ2-3, with D possibly TRBD1 on 6 matching bases. CDR1 and CDR2 (germline): MNHNS, SASEGT. V was shortened by 7 bases and J by 4 bases, with 18 bases between the two germline ends. The CDR3 covers 15 residues. The CDR3 spells CASTKIGGGSDTQYF. CDR3 sequence (DNA): TGTGCCAGCACCAAAATCGGTGGGGGCTCAGATACGCAGTATTTT.

The genes are TRBV5-3 and TRBJ1-1; TRBD1 is a possible D gene (6 bases). TRBV5-3 qualifies as an ORF whose function is uncertain. Trimming shortened V by 4 bases and J by 1 base, and 17 bases separated the two germline ends. This CDR3 has 16 residues. The CDR3: CARSALGGAKNTEAFF. CDR3 DNA sequence: TGTGCCAGAAGCGCCCTGGGGGGGGCGAAGAACACTGAAGCTTTCTTT.

The chain carries TRBV9 and TRBJ1-1, with TRBD1 identical over 7 bases. Germline CDR1 SGDLS, CDR2 YYNGEE. Trimming took 5 bases from V and 2 from J; bases not matched to a gene: 6. CDR3 length equals 14 residues. The CDR3: CASSGQAENTEAFF. CDR3 coding DNA: TGTGCCAGCAGTGGACAGGCGGAAAACACTGAAGCTTTCTTT.

The CDR3 sequence is CASSLGVGSSNEKLFF. The CDR3 region has the DNA TGCGCCAGCAGCTTGGGAGTAGGGAGTAGTAATGAAAAACTGTTTTTT. The chain links TRBV5-1 to TRBJ1-4; no reliable D call. The CDR3 consists of 16 residues. V gave up 0 bases and J gave up 4 bases, with 13 bases separating them. Germline lookup yields CDR1 SGHRS and CDR2 YFSETQ.

This chain links TRBV2 with TRBJ1-2; 9 bases agree with TRBD1. V lost 6 bases, J lost 4 bases, and 6 bases stayed unmatched. Germline lookup yields CDR1 SNHLY and CDR2 FYNNEI. This CDR3 contains 14 residues. The CDR3 sequence: CASSLGQGGYGYTF. The CDR3 nucleotides read TGTGCCAGCAGCCTGGGACAGGGAGGCTATGGCTACACCTTC.